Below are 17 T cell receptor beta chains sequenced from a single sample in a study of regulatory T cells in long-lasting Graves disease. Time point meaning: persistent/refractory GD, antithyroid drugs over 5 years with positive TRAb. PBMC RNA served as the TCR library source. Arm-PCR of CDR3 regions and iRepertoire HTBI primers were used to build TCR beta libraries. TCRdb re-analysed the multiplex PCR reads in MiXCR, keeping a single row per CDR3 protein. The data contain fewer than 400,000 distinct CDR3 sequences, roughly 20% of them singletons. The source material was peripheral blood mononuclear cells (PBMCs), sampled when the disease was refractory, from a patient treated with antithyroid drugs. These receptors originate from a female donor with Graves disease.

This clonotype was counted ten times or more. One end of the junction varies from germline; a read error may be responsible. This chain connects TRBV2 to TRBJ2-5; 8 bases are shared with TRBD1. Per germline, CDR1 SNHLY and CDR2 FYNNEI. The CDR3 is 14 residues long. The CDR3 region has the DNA TGTACCAGCAGTGTGACAGGGGCCCAAGAGACCCAGTACTTC. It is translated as CTSSVTGAQETQYF.

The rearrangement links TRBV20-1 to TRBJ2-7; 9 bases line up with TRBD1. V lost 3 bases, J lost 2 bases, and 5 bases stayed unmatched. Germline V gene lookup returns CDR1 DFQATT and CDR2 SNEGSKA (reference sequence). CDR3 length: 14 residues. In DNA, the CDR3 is TGCAGTGCTAGTAGGGGACAGGGACCCTACGAGCAGTACTTC. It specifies CSASRGQGPYEQYF.

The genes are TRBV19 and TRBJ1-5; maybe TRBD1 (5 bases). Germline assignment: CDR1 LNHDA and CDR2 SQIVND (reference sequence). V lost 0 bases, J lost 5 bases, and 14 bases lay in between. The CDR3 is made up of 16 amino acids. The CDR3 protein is CASSIDPARVYQPQHF. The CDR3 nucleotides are TGTGCCAGTAGTATAGATCCGGCCAGGGTTTATCAGCCCCAGCATTTT.

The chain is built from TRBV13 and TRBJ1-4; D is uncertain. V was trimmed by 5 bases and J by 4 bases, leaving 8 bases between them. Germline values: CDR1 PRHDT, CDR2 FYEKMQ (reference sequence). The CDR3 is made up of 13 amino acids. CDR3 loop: CASSPNRNEKLFF. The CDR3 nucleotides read TGTGCCAGCAGCCCCAACCGTAATGAAAAACTGTTTTTT.

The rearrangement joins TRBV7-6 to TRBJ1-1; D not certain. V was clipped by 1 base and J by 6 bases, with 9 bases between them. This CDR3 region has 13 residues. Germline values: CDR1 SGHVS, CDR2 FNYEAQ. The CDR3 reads CASSLGAGSEAFF. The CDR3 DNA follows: TGTGCCAGCAGCTTAGGGGCGGGATCTGAAGCTTTCTTT.

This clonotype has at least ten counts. As DNA, the CDR3 is TGTGCCAGCAGTTTGGAAAGACGAGGTGGTGGCTACACCTTC. It yields the protein CASSLERRGGGYTF. This rearrangement joins TRBV28 to TRBJ1-2, with D uncertain. Germline CDR1 reads MDHEN; CDR2 reads SYDVKM. The CDR3 sequence is 14 residues long. With 3 bases removed from V and 7 bases from J, the gap between germline ends came to 15 bases.

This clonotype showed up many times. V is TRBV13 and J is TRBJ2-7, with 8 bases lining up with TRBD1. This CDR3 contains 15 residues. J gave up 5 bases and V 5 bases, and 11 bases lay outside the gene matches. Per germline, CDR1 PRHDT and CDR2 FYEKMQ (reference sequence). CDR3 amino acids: CASSGRQGTGHEQYF. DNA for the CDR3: TGTGCCAGCAGCGGACGACAGGGGACTGGTCACGAGCAGTACTTC. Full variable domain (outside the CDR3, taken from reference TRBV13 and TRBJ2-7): AAGVIQSPRHLIKEKRETATLKCYPIPRHDTVYWYQQGPGQDPQFLISFYEKMQSDKGSIPDRFSAQQFSDYHSELNMSSLELGDSALYFCASSGRQGTGHEQYFGPGTRLTVT.

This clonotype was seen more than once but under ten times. The CDR3 coding sequence is TGCAGCGTTACTAGCTCTACACAGGGGGCGACGGATACGCAGTATTTT. It encodes CSVTSSTQGATDTQYF. This chain uses TRBV29-1 with TRBJ2-3; 9 bases fit TRBD1. The germline gives CDR1 SQVTM, CDR2 ANQGSEA. V was clipped by 5 bases and J by 6 bases; unmatched bases: 15. CDR3 length: 16 amino acids.

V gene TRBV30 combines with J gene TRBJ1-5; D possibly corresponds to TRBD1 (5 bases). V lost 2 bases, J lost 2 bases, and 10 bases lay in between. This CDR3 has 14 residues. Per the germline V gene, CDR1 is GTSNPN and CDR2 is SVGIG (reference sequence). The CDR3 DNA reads TGTGCCTGGAGTCTGGGGCAGGGCAATCAGCCCCAGCATTTT. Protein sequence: CAWSLGQGNQPQHF.

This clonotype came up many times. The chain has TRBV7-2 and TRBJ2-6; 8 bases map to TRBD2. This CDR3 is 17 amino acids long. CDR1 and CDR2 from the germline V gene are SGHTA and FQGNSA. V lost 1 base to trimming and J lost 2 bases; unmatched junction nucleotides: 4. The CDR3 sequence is CASSLVVGGAGANVLTF. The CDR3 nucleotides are TGTGCCAGCAGCTTAGTGGTCGGGGGGGCTGGGGCCAACGTCCTGACTTTC.

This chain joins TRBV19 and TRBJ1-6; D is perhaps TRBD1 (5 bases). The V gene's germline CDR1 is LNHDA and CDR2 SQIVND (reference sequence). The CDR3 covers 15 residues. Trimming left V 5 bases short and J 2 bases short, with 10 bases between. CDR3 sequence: CASSPGRAYNSPLHF. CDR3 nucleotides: TGTGCCAGTAGTCCGGGACGCGCCTATAATTCACCCCTCCACTTT.

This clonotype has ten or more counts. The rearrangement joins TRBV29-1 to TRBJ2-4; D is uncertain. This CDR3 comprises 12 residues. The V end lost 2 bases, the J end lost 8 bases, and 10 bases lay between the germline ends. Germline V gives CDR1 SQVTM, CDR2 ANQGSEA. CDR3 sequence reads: CSVEPGSDIQYF. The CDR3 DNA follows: TGCAGCGTTGAACCGGGTTCGGACATTCAGTACTTC.

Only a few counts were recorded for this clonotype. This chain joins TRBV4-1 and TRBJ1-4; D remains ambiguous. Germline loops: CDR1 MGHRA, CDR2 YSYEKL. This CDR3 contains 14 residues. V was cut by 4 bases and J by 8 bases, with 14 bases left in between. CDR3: CASSLGSVVEKLFF. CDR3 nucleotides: TGCGCCAGCAGCCTCGGGTCGGTAGTGGAAAAACTGTTTTTT.

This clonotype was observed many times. CDR3 loop: CASSFSHRSTDEQYF. Written as DNA, the CDR3 is TGTGCCAGCAGCTTTTCCCACCGATCGACTGACGAGCAGTACTTC. This rearrangement joins TRBV7-9 to TRBJ2-7; D gene ambiguous. The CDR3 has 15 amino acids. Germline CDR1 reads SEHNR; CDR2 reads FQNEAQ (reference sequence). The germline V and J ends were trimmed by 3 bases and 5 bases, with 17 bases remaining between them.

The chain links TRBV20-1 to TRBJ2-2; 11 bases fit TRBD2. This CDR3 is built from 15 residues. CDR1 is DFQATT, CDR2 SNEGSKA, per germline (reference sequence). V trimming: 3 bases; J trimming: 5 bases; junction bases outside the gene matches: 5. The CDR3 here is CSASDSGRGTGELFF. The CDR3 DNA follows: TGCAGTGCTAGTGATAGCGGGAGGGGTACCGGGGAGCTGTTTTTT.

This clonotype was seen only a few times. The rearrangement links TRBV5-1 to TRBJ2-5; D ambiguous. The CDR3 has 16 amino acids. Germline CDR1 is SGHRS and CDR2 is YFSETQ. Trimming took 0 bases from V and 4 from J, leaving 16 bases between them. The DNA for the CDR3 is TGCGCCAGCAGCTTGGTACGGGCTCCGTCGGGAGAGACCCAGTACTTC. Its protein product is CASSLVRAPSGETQYF.

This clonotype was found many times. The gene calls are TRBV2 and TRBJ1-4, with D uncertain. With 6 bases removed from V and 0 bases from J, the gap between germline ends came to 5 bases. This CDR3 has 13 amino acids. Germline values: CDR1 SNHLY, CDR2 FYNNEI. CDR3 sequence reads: CASSKATNEKLFF. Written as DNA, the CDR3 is TGTGCCAGCAGCAAGGCAACTAATGAAAAACTGTTTTTT.